The entry that follows covers one T cell receptor (beta chain) sequence. This CDR3 is built from 16 residues. Germline V gene sequence: CDR1 MNHEY, CDR2 SVGEGT. Losses at the gene ends were 6 bases for V and 3 bases for J; bases not matched to a gene: 13. The sample originates from a study of blood T cell repertoires in COVID-19. Background on the study: T cells, B-cell-depleted T cells, or PBMCs supplied cDNA or gDNA.

TCRdb's copy holds only in-frame clones and misses some; the assay was immunoSEQ multiplex PCR. Among roughly 260,000 clones listed, about 88% were seen once. The sequenced material came from peripheral blood. This chain links TRBV6-2 or TRBV6-3 with TRBJ2-7, with TRBD1 matching 8 bases. This TCR was sampled from a woman in her forties who had recovered from COVID-19. The CDR3 nucleotides are TGTGCCAGCAGCCCTCTTGACAGGGGCCACTACTACGAGCAGTACTTC. Its protein product is CASSPLDRGHYYEQYF.